This T cell receptor (beta chain) was identified during a study of T-cell reconstitution after alpha-beta-depleted transplantation in children. Whole-study findings and limits: Some patients' high day-60 TCRbeta diversity was attributed to recipient cells surviving conditioning. T cells produced anew were the main source of T-cell counts and diversity one year after transplant. After transplant, at about two months, alpha-beta T cells were reportedly derived from several hundred expanded graft clones.

The length of the CDR3 is 13 residues. Deletions cut 0 bases from V and 7 bases from J, with 13 bases between. Germline assignment: CDR1 DFQATT and CDR2 SNEGSKA (reference sequence). This clonotype has more than one count but fewer than ten. What it recognizes is unknown. Unique molecular identifiers were built into the TCRbeta library. Via MiXCR, TCRdb re-called the PCR reads, giving one row per CDR3 protein. The sample has 700,000 to 950,000 distinct CDR3 sequences; roughly 16% are singletons. This clonotype was sampled from a male patient younger than 18 who had a stem cell transplant for acute lymphoblastic leukemia, so the T cells may come from the graft donor. This material consisted of PBMCs, mostly from graft donor cells, taken 360 days after TCRalphabeta/CD19-depleted stem cell transplant. The chain joins TRBV20-1 to TRBJ2-7; D is uncertain. The CDR3 region is CSARDKHPTEQYF. CDR3 DNA sequence: TGCAGTGCTAGAGATAAACACCCAACAGAGCAGTACTTC.